The rows below give T cell receptor beta chains drawn from one sample of a study of identical twins. TCRdb redid the calling of the 5' RACE reads with MiXCR, one entry per CDR3 protein. The top ten clones hold around 14% of a sample with some 760,000 distinct CDR3 sequences, 15% to 20% of them seen once. This sample was also put to use in a study of T cells expressing NK-cell markers.

Sequencing was performed on PBMCs. The receptor source for this set is a woman aged 18-29 years in good health. Each CDR3 is given with its conserved first and last residue. The D gene is left open where the match is weak. The size entry is marked missing in some rows and otherwise reads once, few, many or a size class.

clone size	J gene	V gene	D gene	CDR3 DNA	CDR3 protein
NA	TRBJ2-7	TRBV6-5	NA	TGTGCCAGCACCAAAATCCCGTACGAGCAGTACTTC	CASTKIPYEQYF
few	TRBJ2-3	TRBV4-3	TRBD1	TGCGCCAGCAGCCGAACAGGGGGAAGCACAGATACGCAGTATTTT	CASSRTGGSTDTQYF
many	TRBJ2-5	TRBV20-1	NA	TGCAGTGCTAGCGAGGAGACCCAGTACTTC	CSASEETQYF
NA	TRBJ2-3	TRBV10-1	TRBD2	TGCGCCAGCAGTGTCCGAGGACTAGCGGGAGAGCAGTATTTT	CASSVRGLAGEQYF
NA	TRBJ1-6	TRBV12-5	TRBD1	TGTGCTAGTGGTTCGACAGGGGGCGCATCAATTAATTCACCCCTCCACTTT	CASGSTGGASINSPLHF
NA	TRBJ2-5	TRBV5-6	NA	TGTGCCAGCAGCGTAATCACCGGAGGCCAAGAGACCCAGTACTTC	CASSVITGGQETQYF
NA	TRBJ2-7	TRBV12-3/TRBV12-4	NA	TGTGCCAGCAGTTACGCGGACGAGCAGTACTTC	CASSYADEQYF
few	TRBJ2-3	TRBV20-1	TRBD2	TGCAGTGCTAGAGATCTGAGAGCTAGCGGGTCAGATACGCAGTATTTT	CSARDLRASGSDTQYF
NA	TRBJ2-7	TRBV5-6	NA	TGTGCCAGCAGCCCAACAGGGTCGGGGCGGTACGAGCAGTACTTC	CASSPTGSGRYEQYF
NA	TRBJ2-7	TRBV7-9	TRBD1	TGTGCCAGCAGCGCGACAGGGGGGAGCTACGAGCAGTACTTC	CASSATGGSYEQYF
NA	TRBJ2-7	TRBV6-2/TRBV6-3	NA	TGTGCCAGCAGTTACTCGCAGCGGGACATACTCGGCGAGCAGTACTTC	CASSYSQRDILGEQYF
NA	TRBJ1-2	TRBV12-3/TRBV12-4	TRBD1	TGTGCCAGCAGCCAATGGACAGGGGGTCTCGGCTACACCTTC	CASSQWTGGLGYTF
few	TRBJ2-3	TRBV6-5	TRBD2	TGTGCCAGCAGTTACTTGAAAGTACTAGCGGCGGATACGCAGTATTTT	CASSYLKVLAADTQYF
many	TRBJ2-5	TRBV20-1	TRBD1	TGCAGTGCCCCGGGTTGGGGACAGGGGAAAGAGACCCAGTACTTC	CSAPGWGQGKETQYF
many	TRBJ2-1	TRBV6-5	TRBD2	TGTGCCAGCAGTTACGGGCTAGCGGGTCTAAATGAGCAGTTCTTC	CASSYGLAGLNEQFF
NA	TRBJ2-2	TRBV29-1	NA	TGCAGCGTTGAGGTGGCGTTCACCGGGGAGCTGTTTTTT	CSVEVAFTGELFF
NA	TRBJ2-2	TRBV6-1	TRBD1	TGTGCCAGCAAAACGGACAGGACAACCGGGGAGCTGTTTTTT	CASKTDRTTGELFF
NA	TRBJ2-3	TRBV6-5	NA	TGTGCCAGCAGCTACCTGGTAGGGCCCCGCACAGATACGCAGTATTTT	CASSYLVGPRTDTQYF
NA	TRBJ2-5	TRBV7-9	TRBD1	TGTGCCAGCAGCTTAGCCGGACAGGGGCTCCAAGAGACCCAGTACTTC	CASSLAGQGLQETQYF
few	TRBJ2-7	TRBV7-9	TRBD1	TGTGCCACCTTCATTGATCGGACAGGGGGACGGGAGCAGTACTTC	CATFIDRTGGREQYF
NA	TRBJ2-3	TRBV20-1	TRBD2	TGCAGTGCTACCCCACGGACTAGCGGGGTGGTTGGAGATACGCAGTATTTT	CSATPRTSGVVGDTQYF
NA	TRBJ2-5	TRBV7-6	NA	TGTGCCAGCAGCTTAGTAAGAGGCTTGCGCAGGGGAGAGACCCAGTACTTC	CASSLVRGLRRGETQYF
NA	TRBJ2-2	TRBV7-7	NA	TGTGCTAGCTTGGATAGGGGCACCGGGGAGCTGTTTTTT	CASLDRGTGELFF
NA	TRBJ2-1	TRBV14	NA	TGTGCCAGCAGCCAATGGGGACGAAGCTCTACCTCCAATGAGCAGTTCTTC	CASSQWGRSSTSNEQFF
few	TRBJ2-2	TRBV9	NA	TGTGCCAGCAGCGTAGACGGTAGGACCACCGGGGAGCTGTTTTTT	CASSVDGRTTGELFF
few	TRBJ2-7	TRBV20-1	TRBD2	TGCAGTGCTAGAGATCTAGCGGGCCCTACCTACGAGCAGTACTTC	CSARDLAGPTYEQYF
few	TRBJ2-1	TRBV10-3	NA	TGTGCCATCAGTGAGTCAGGGGACTACAATGAGCAGTTCTTC	CAISESGDYNEQFF
NA	TRBJ2-3	TRBV20-1	TRBD2	TGCAGTGCTATAGCGGGGGACACAGATACGCAGTATTTT	CSAIAGDTDTQYF
few	TRBJ2-1	TRBV6-5	NA	TGTGCCAGCAGTTACGGGGGGAGCAGTGAGCAGTTCTTC	CASSYGGSSEQFF
NA	TRBJ2-2	TRBV15	NA	TGTGCCACCAGCAGAGATGGCACCGGGGAGCTGTTTTTT	CATSRDGTGELFF
NA	TRBJ2-2	TRBV15	NA	TGTGCCACCCAGCTAGACACCGGGGAGCTGTTTTTT	CATQLDTGELFF
NA	TRBJ1-6	TRBV3-1	NA	TGTGCCAGCAGCCAAGACGGGGGAAACACCCTCCACTTT	CASSQDGGNTLHF
few	TRBJ2-2	TRBV5-1	NA	TGCGCCAGCAGCTTGGATGCTACCGGGGGCGGGGAGCTGTTTTTT	CASSLDATGGGELFF
few	TRBJ2-1	TRBV20-1	NA	TGCAGTGCTATCGGCAGAGCGGTCTCCTACAATGAGCAGTTCTTC	CSAIGRAVSYNEQFF
NA	TRBJ2-7	TRBV20-1	TRBD2	TGCAGTGCTGGCGGCCCCCAACTAGCGGGGTTTGACGAGCAGTACTTC	CSAGGPQLAGFDEQYF
few	TRBJ2-5	TRBV5-6	TRBD1	TGTGCCACGCACAGGGGAGTAGGAGAGACCCAGTACTTC	CATHRGVGETQYF
few	TRBJ2-1	TRBV3-1	NA	TGTGCCAGCAGCCAACTGTCTGAGCAGTTCTTC	CASSQLSEQFF
NA	TRBJ1-1	TRBV28	NA	TGTGCCAGCAGTCCACTGACGGTGGGGACTGAAGCTTTCTTT	CASSPLTVGTEAFF
few	TRBJ2-5	TRBV27	TRBD1	TGTGCCAGCAGTCAACCAAGACAGGGCTTGGAGACCCAGTACTTC	CASSQPRQGLETQYF
few	TRBJ1-2	TRBV25-1	TRBD1	TGTGCCAGCAGTGAATATGAGGGGGCGGGCGGCTACACCTTC	CASSEYEGAGGYTF
many	TRBJ1-2	TRBV12-3/TRBV12-4	TRBD1	TGTGCCAGCAGGCCCGGGACAGTCGGCTACACCTTC	CASRPGTVGYTF
NA	TRBJ2-3	TRBV18	NA	TGTGCCAGCTCACCAGGGTTGAATGGAGATACGCAGTATTTT	CASSPGLNGDTQYF
NA	TRBJ2-2	TRBV4-3	NA	TGCGCCAGCAGCCAAGAAATATCGGGGGTATGGAGGAACACCGGGGAGCTGTTTTTT	CASSQEISGVWRNTGELFF
NA	TRBJ1-1	TRBV12-3/TRBV12-4	NA	TGTGCCAGCAGCTACGACCAGAACACTGAAGCTTTCTTT	CASSYDQNTEAFF
few	TRBJ1-1	TRBV12-3/TRBV12-4	TRBD1	TGTGCGTCCGGGACAGGGGGCGTCACTGAAGCTTTCTTT	CASGTGGVTEAFF
NA	TRBJ2-3	TRBV6-1	NA	TGTGCCAGCAGTCCCCGACTAGGAGGGGGCACAGATACGCAGTATTTT	CASSPRLGGGTDTQYF
NA	TRBJ2-1	TRBV9	NA	TGTGCCAGCAGCCAAGACAGGTTAGGCAATGAGCAGTTCTTC	CASSQDRLGNEQFF
many	TRBJ2-1	TRBV5-1	NA	TGCGCCAGCAGTCCTCAGGGGTGGGATTACAATGAGCAGTTCTTC	CASSPQGWDYNEQFF
once	TRBJ1-5	TRBV5-1	NA	TGCGCCAGCGGGGACAATCAGCCCCAGCATTTT	CASGDNQPQHF